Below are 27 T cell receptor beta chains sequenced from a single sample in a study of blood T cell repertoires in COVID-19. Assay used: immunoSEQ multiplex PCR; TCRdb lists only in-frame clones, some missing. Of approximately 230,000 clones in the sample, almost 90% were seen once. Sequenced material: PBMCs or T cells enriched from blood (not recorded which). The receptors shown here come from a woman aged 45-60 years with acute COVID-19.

The CDR3 is CASSLRFGNTEAFF. CDR3 nucleotides: TGTGCCAGCAGCCTCCGGTTCGGGAACACTGAAGCTTTCTTT. The V and J genes are TRBV9 and TRBJ1-1; no clear D gene. Looked up from germline, CDR1 is SGDLS and CDR2 is YYNGEE. The V and J ends lost 4 bases and 1 base respectively, with 11 bases between them. The CDR3 extends over 14 amino acids. Supplemented by reference TRBV9 and TRBJ1-1, the full variable domain reads DSGVTQTPKHLITATGQRVTLRCSPRSGDLSVYWYQQSLDQGLQFLIQYYNGEERAKGNILERFSAQQFPDLHSELNLSSLELGDSALYFCASSLRFGNTEAFFGQGTRLTVV.

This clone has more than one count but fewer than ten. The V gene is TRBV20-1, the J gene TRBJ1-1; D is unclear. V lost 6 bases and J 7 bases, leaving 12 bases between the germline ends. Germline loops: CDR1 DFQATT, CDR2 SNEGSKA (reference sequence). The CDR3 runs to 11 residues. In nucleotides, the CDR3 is TGCAGTGCCCTAAAAACCCGTGAAGCTTTCTTT. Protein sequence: CSALKTREAFF.

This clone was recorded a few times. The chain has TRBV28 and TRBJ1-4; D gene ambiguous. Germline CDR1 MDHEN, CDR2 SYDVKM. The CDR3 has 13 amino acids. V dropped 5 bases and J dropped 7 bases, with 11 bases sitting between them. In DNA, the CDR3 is TGTGCCAGCAGTCTCCGGACTGGTGAAAAACTGTTTTTT. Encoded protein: CASSLRTGEKLFF.

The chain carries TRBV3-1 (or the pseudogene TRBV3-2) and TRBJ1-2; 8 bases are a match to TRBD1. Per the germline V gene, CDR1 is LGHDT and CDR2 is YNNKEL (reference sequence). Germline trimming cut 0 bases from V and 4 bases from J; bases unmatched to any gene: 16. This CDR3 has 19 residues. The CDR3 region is CASSQEDMGRAGGVYGYTF. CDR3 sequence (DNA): TGTGCCAGCAGCCAAGAGGATATGGGAAGGGCAGGGGGCGTCTATGGCTACACCTTC.

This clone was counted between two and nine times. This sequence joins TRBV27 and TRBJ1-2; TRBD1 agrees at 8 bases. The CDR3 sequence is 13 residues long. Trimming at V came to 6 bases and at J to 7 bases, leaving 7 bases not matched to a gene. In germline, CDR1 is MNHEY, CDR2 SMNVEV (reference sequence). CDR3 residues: CASRGQGSGGYTF. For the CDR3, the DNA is TGTGCCAGCAGAGGACAGGGCTCCGGTGGCTACACCTTC.

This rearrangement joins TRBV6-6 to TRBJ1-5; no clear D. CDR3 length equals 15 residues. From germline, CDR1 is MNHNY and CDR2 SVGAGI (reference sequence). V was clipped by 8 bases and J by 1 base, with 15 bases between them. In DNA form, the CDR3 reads TGTGCCAGCGGAGTCCGGGGTCGGAGCAATCAGCCCCAGCATTTT. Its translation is CASGVRGRSNQPQHF.

Here the CDR3 reads CASSQDPDRADRNQPQHF. The CDR3 DNA reads as TGCGCCAGCAGCCAAGATCCTGACAGGGCGGATCGCAATCAGCCCCAGCATTTT. The chain recombines TRBV4-1 with TRBJ1-5, with 7 bases aligning to TRBD1. This CDR3 comprises 18 residues. V trimming: 0 bases; J trimming: 2 bases; junction bases outside the gene matches: 10. Looked up from germline, CDR1 is MGHRA and CDR2 is YSYEKL.

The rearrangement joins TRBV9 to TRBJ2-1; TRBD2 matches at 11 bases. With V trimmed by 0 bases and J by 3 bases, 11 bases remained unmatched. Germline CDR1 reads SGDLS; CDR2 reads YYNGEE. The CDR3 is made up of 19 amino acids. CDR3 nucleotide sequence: TGTGCCAGCAGCGTAGGTGCCCCAACTAGCGGGGGATTCTACAATGAGCAGTTCTTC. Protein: CASSVGAPTSGGFYNEQFF.

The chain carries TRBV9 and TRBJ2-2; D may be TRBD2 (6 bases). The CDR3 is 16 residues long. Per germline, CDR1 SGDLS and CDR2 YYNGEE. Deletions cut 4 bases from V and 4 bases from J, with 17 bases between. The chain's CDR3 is CASSLTGLRSTGELFF. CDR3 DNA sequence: TGTGCCAGCAGCCTTACGGGACTTCGGAGCACCGGGGAGCTGTTTTTT. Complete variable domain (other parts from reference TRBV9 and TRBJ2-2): DSGVTQTPKHLITATGQRVTLRCSPRSGDLSVYWYQQSLDQGLQFLIQYYNGEERAKGNILERFSAQQFPDLHSELNLSSLELGDSALYFCASSLTGLRSTGELFFGEGSRLTVL.

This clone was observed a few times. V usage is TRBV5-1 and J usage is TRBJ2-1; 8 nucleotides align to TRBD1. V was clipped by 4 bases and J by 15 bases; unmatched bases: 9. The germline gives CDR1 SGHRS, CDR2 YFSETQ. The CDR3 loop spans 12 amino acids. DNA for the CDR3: TGCGCCAGCAGCGTTAGGACAGGGCTTGCGTTCTTC. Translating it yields CASSVRTGLAFF.

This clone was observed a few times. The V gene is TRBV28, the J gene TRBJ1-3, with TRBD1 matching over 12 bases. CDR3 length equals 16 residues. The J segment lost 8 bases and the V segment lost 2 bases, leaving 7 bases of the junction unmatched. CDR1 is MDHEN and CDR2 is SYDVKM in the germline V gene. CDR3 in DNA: TGTGCCAGCAGTTTAGGGACAGGGGGCGGATGGTACACCATATATTTT. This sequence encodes CASSLGTGGGWYTIYF.

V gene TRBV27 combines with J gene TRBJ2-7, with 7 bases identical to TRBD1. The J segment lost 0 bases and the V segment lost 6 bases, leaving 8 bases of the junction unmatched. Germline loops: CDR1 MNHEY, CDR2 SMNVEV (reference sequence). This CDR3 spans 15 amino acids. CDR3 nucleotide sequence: TGTGCCAGCAGCCGCGGACAGGTTCCCTCCTACGAGCAGTACTTC. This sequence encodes CASSRGQVPSYEQYF.

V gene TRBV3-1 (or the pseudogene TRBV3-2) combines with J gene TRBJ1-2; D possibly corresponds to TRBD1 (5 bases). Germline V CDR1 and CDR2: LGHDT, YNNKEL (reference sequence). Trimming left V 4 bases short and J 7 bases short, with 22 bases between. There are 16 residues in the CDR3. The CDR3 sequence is CASSRDYLGAGVGYTF. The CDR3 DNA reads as TGTGCCAGCAGCCGAGACTATTTAGGGGCTGGGGTTGGCTACACCTTC.

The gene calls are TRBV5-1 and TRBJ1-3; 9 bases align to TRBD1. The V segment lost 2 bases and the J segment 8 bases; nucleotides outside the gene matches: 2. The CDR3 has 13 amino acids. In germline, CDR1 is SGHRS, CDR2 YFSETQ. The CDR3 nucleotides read TGCGCCAGCAGCTTAGACAGGGGGGACACCATATATTTT. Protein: CASSLDRGDTIYF.

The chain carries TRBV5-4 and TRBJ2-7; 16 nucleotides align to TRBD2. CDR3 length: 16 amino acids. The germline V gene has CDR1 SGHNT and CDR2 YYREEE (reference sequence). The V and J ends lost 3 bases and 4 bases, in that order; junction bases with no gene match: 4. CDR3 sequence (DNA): TGTGCCAGCAGCTCGGGACTAGCGGGAGGGAAATACGAGCAGTACTTC. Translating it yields CASSSGLAGGKYEQYF.

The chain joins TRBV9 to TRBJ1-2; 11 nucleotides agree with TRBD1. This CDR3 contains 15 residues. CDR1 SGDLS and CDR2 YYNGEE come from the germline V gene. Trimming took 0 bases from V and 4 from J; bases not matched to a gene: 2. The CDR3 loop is CASSVAGQGVYGYTF. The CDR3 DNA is TGTGCCAGCAGCGTAGCGGGACAGGGGGTCTATGGCTACACCTTC.

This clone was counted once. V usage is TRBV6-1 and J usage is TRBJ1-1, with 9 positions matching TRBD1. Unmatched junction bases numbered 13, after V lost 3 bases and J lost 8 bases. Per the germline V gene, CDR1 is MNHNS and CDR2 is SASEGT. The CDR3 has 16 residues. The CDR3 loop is CASSEYPGQGSNEAFF. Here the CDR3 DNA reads TGTGCCAGCAGTGAGTATCCGGGACAGGGATCCAACGAAGCTTTCTTT.

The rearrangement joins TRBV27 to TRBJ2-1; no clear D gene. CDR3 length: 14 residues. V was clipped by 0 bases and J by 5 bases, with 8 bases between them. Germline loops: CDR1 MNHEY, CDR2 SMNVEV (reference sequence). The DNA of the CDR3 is TGTGCCAGCAGTTTATCCCTTCTCCACAATGAGCAGTTCTTC. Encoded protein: CASSLSLLHNEQFF.

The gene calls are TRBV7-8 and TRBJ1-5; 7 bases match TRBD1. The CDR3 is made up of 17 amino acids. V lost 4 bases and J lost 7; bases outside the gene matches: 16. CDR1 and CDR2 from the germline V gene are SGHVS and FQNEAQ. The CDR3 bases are TGTGCCAGCAGCTACTCAGGGGGGCAGGGGGTTCACCAGCCCCAGCATTTT. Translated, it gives CASSYSGGQGVHQPQHF.

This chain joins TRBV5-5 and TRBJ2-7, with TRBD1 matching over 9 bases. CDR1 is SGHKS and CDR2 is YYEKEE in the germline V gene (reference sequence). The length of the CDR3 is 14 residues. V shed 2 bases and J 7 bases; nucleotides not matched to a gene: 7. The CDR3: CASSFRTGAREQYF. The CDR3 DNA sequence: TGTGCCAGCAGCTTTAGGACAGGGGCGCGAGAGCAGTACTTC.

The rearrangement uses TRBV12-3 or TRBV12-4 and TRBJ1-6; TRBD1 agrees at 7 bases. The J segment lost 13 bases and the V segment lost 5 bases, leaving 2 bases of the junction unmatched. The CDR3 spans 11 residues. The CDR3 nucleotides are TGTGCCAGCAGTCTACAGGGGCCCCTCCACTTT. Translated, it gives CASSLQGPLHF.

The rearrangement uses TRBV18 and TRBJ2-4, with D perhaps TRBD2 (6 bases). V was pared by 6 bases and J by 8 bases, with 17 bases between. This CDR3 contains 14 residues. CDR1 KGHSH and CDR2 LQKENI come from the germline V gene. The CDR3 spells CASSDPGRRDIQYF. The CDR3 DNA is TGTGCCAGCTCCGATCCTGGGAGGAGGGACATTCAGTACTTC.

The CDR3: CASSSRGGSTDTQYF. CDR3 DNA: TGTGCCAGCAGTTCTCGTGGAGGGAGTACAGATACGCAGTATTTT. This chain connects TRBV7-8 to TRBJ2-3, with D possibly matching TRBD2 (6 bases). The CDR3 has 15 amino acids. CDR1 is SGHVS, CDR2 FQNEAQ, per germline. The germline V and J ends were trimmed by 6 bases and 3 bases, with 16 bases remaining between them.

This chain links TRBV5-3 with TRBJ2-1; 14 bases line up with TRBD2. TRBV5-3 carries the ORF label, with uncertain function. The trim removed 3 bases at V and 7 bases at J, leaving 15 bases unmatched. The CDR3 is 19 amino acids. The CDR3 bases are TGTGCCAGAAGCTGCCCCGGGACTAGCGGGAGTTATATCCCGAATGAGCAGTTCTTC. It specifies CARSCPGTSGSYIPNEQFF.

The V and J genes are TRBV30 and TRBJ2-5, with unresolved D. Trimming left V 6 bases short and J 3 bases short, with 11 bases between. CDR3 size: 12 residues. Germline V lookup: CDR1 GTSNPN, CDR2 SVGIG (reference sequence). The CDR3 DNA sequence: TGTGCCTGCCGGGTACCCAAAGAGACCCAGTACTTC. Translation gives CACRVPKETQYF.

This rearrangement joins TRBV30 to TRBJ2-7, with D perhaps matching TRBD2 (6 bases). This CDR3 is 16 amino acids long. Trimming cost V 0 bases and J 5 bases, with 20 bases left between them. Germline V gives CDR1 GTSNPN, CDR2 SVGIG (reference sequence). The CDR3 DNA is TGTGCCTGGAGTGTATCCAGGCGCGGGAACGGCGACGAGCAGTACTTC. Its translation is CAWSVSRRGNGDEQYF. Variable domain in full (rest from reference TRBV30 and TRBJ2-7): SQTIHQWPATLVQPVGSPLSLECTVEGTSNPNLYWYRQAAGRGLQLLFYSVGIGQISSEVPQNLSASRPQDRQFILSSKKLLLSDSGFYLCAWSVSRRGNGDEQYFGPGTRLTVT.

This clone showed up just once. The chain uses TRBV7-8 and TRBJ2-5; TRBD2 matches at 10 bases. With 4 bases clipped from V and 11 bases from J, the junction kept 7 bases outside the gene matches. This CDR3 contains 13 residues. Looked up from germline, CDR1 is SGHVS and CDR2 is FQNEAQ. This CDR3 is CASSSGLAPPQYF. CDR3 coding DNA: TGTGCCAGCAGCTCGGGACTAGCGCCCCCGCAGTACTTC.